This TCR beta chain is drawn from a study of blood T cell repertoires in COVID-19. The length of the CDR3 is 13 residues. J gave up 8 bases and V 8 bases, and 6 bases lay outside the gene matches. CDR1 and CDR2 (germline): SNHLY, FYNNEI. Participants' own reports of clinical history determined their cohort assignment. All exposed participants met a person with COVID-19 within 2 weeks before entering the study. This clone was counted a single time. This table comes from immunoSEQ multiplex PCR, and its TCRdb copy is limited to in-frame clones, with some not included. The top ten hold approximately 6.6% of the sample, which has roughly 230,000 clones, 80% to 90% seen once.

V is TRBV2 and J is TRBJ1-2, with 12 bases aligning to TRBD1. This TCR was recovered from a woman aged 45-65 years who had been exposed to COVID-19. The source material was PBMCs or T cells enriched from blood (not recorded which). CDR3 region: CASRDRGPQGYTF. CDR3 nucleotides: TGTGCCAGCCGGGACAGGGGGCCTCAGGGCTACACCTTC.